This T cell receptor beta chain was captured by sequencing in a study of neoadjuvant nivolumab and ipilimumab in lung cancer. Whole-study findings and limits: TCR richness and clonality were higher in tumors than adjacent uninvolved lung. Pathologic regression was not significantly tied to TCR clonality.

Concerning this clone: The antigen is not known.

Clones were sequenced by immunoSEQ multiplex PCR, and TCRdb holds only the in-frame ones, with some missing. The profile shows around 20,000 clones, around 80% of them singletons. CDR3 size: 15 residues. Looked up from germline, CDR1 is MNHNS and CDR2 is SASEGT. Trimming stripped 1 base from V and 6 bases from J, with 15 bases between. V is TRBV6-1 and J is TRBJ1-1; D gene uncertain. The sample consisted of tumor tissue, taken after neoadjuvant nivolumab, alone or with ipilimumab, at or shortly before surgery. The sequence derives from an adult with non-small cell lung cancer. Here the CDR3 DNA reads TGTGCCAGCAGTGAAGTGACACCTACGAGGGCTGAAGCTTTCTTT. Translated, it gives CASSEVTPTRAEAFF.